The subject of this entry is one TCR beta chain. Contact with a PCR-confirmed or clinician-diagnosed COVID-19 case occurred within 2 weeks of entry. The sample belongs to a study of blood T cell repertoires in COVID-19. This CDR3 region has 16 residues. Germline CDR1 LNHDA, CDR2 SQIVND (reference sequence). After removal of 3 bases from V and 1 base from J, the junction contained 4 bases not matched to a gene. Per the original methods: Counts of nucleated cells, estimated from reference gene primer amplification, were obtained. The protocol was immunoSEQ multiplex PCR, while the TCRdb copy is restricted to in-frame clones and leaves out a portion. The V and J calls and clone size come from that table; D and trimming were worked out from the DNA. The sample consists of roughly 400,000 clones, about nine tenths of them appearing once.

The sequenced sample was PBMCs or T cells enriched from blood (not recorded which). The TCR was taken from a woman in her thirties or forties who had been exposed to COVID-19. The chain joins TRBV19 to TRBJ2-2; TRBD2 agrees at 8 bases. For the CDR3, the DNA is TGTGCCAGTAGTATCCCCAGCGGGGGGAACACCGGGGAGCTGTTTTTT. Translation gives CASSIPSGGNTGELFF.